Shown below are 27 T cell receptor beta chains from a single sample sequenced in a study of T cells in Graves' hyperthyroidism and ophthalmopathy. RNA transcripts provided the source from which TCR beta CDR3 regions were amplified. The HTBI primer set served for first-round RT-PCR of the TCR CDR3. One entry per CDR3 protein results from TCRdb running MiXCR on the multiplex PCR reads. The table shows more than 650,000 distinct CDR3 sequences, with less than 15% occurring only once. Source material: blood. These TCRs come from a woman aged 18-29 years with Graves' hyperthyroidism.

There are many counts of this clonotype. DNA for the CDR3: TGTGCCAGCAGTTTCCATCAGGGGGCTGGACAGCCCCAGCATTTT. Protein product: CASSFHQGAGQPQHF. J is TRBJ1-5 and V is TRBV28, with 8 bases aligning to TRBD1. V gave up 3 bases and J gave up 7 bases; unmatched junction bases: 8. CDR1 is MDHEN, CDR2 SYDVKM, per germline. This CDR3 is 15 amino acids long.

V gene TRBV15 combines with J gene TRBJ2-7; D tentatively reads TRBD1 or TRBD2 (5 bases each). Germline values: CDR1 LNHNV, CDR2 YYDKDF (reference sequence). The CDR3 contains 15 residues. Between the trimmed V and J ends, which lost 0 bases and 7 bases, there was a span of 16 bases. Here the CDR3 reads CATSRDRGNAAEQYF. CDR3 nucleotide sequence: TGTGCCACCAGCAGAGATCGGGGCAACGCGGCAGAGCAGTACTTC.

This clonotype came up many times. The chain couples TRBV5-1 to TRBJ2-3, with TRBD2 as a possible D gene (6 bases). Germline CDR1 reads SGHRS; CDR2 reads YFSETQ. Deletions cut 4 bases from V and 0 bases from J, with 18 bases between. The CDR3 has 17 residues. CDR3 in DNA: TGCGCCAGCAGCGCGCAACAAGCGGGTACTAGCACAGATACGCAGTATTTT. This translates into CASSAQQAGTSTDTQYF.

This chain links TRBV12-3 or TRBV12-4 with TRBJ2-2; D possibly matches TRBD1 or TRBD2 (5 bases each). The V gene lost 3 bases and the J gene lost 7 bases, with 12 bases spanning the gap. The CDR3 has 14 residues. CDR3 protein: CASSFILGVGELFF. CDR3 nucleotides: TGTGCCAGCAGTTTCATATTGGGGGTCGGGGAGCTGTTTTTT.

In this sample, this clonotype turned up many times. The rearrangement links TRBV18 to TRBJ1-2; D is perhaps TRBD1 (5 bases). Trimming stripped 0 bases from V and 8 bases from J, with 19 bases between. From germline, CDR1 is KGHSH and CDR2 LQKENI. CDR3 length equals 16 residues. CDR3 nucleotide sequence: TGTGCCAGCTCACCACCGATTGCGACCGGGACTAGGGGCTACACCTTC. Translating it yields CASSPPIATGTRGYTF.

This clonotype was counted many times. This sequence joins TRBV2 and TRBJ1-5; D may be TRBD1 (5 bases). The CDR3 length is 15 residues. The V and J ends lost 1 base and 3 bases respectively, with 10 bases between them. Germline loops: CDR1 SNHLY, CDR2 FYNNEI. CDR3 DNA: TGTGCCAGCAGTGAAGACACAGGTCTCAATCAGCCCCAGCATTTT. Its protein product is CASSEDTGLNQPQHF.

This chain uses TRBV11-3 with TRBJ2-2; D ambiguous. This CDR3 region has 13 residues. Germline-derived CDR1 and CDR2 are SGHNT and YENEEA. V was trimmed by 6 bases and J by 7 bases, leaving 12 bases between them. The CDR3, as DNA: TGTGCCAGCAGTCCCCCTAGTGACGGGGAGCTGTTTTTT. Translation: CASSPPSDGELFF.

CDR3 DNA sequence: TGTGCCTGGAGAATGTGGGGGTACGGTGGCTACACCTTC. Residues: CAWRMWGYGGYTF. This sequence joins TRBV30 and TRBJ1-2; tentative D call: TRBD1 (5 bases). The CDR3 has 13 amino acids. From germline, CDR1 is GTSNPN and CDR2 SVGIG (reference sequence). V dropped 3 bases and J dropped 7 bases, with 15 bases sitting between them.

The V call is TRBV20-1, the J call TRBJ2-1; TRBD1 agrees at 8 bases. V shed 0 bases and J 10 bases; nucleotides not matched to a gene: 8. Per the germline V gene, CDR1 is DFQATT and CDR2 is SNEGSKA (reference sequence). The CDR3 is 14 amino acids. The CDR3 DNA sequence: TGCAGTGCTAGAGAGGGGACAGGTCACCGGGAGCAGTTCTTC. Encoded protein: CSAREGTGHREQFF.

This clonotype was observed a handful of times. V gene TRBV6-1 combines with J gene TRBJ2-1; D gene ambiguous. The V gene's germline CDR1 is MNHNS and CDR2 SASEGT. The ends were cut back, 6 bases at V and 0 bases at J, with 12 bases in the middle. The CDR3 length is 15 residues. The CDR3: CASSPYGYSYNEQFF. The CDR3 bases are TGTGCCAGCAGCCCCTACGGCTACTCCTACAATGAGCAGTTCTTC.

The chain couples TRBV4-3 to TRBJ2-2, with 11 bases that match TRBD2. V was clipped by 5 bases and J by 4 bases; unmatched bases: 6. The CDR3 extends over 16 amino acids. CDR1 and CDR2 from the germline V gene are LGHNA and YSLEER. In DNA form, the CDR3 reads TGCGCCAGCAGCTATGTAGCGGGAGGGGTCACCGGGGAGCTGTTTTTT. It encodes CASSYVAGGVTGELFF.

This clonotype was counted many times. The chain has TRBV28 and TRBJ2-3; D is possibly TRBD1 or TRBD2 (5 bases each). The germline gives CDR1 MDHEN, CDR2 SYDVKM. The germline V and J ends were trimmed by 2 bases and 4 bases, with 22 bases remaining between them. This CDR3 is built from 18 residues. The chain's CDR3 is CASSLRGASSFLADTQYF. CDR3 bases: TGTGCCAGCAGTTTAAGAGGGGCTAGCTCCTTTTTGGCAGATACGCAGTATTTT. The full variable domain, with the rest looked up from reference TRBV28 and TRBJ2-3, is DVKVTQSSRYLVKRTGEKVFLECVQDMDHENMFWYRQDPGLGLRLIYFSYDVKMKEKGDIPEGYSVSREKKERFSLILESASTNQTSMYLCASSLRGASSFLADTQYFGPGTRLTVL.

Notes on this clonotype: A read error may explain this, as a much larger clone is one base away. V gene TRBV7-3 combines with J gene TRBJ2-1, with D unclear. Germline V gene data show CDR1 as SGHTA and CDR2 as FQGTGA. The CDR3 contains 16 residues. The CDR3 DNA sequence: TGTGCCGGCAGCTTATACTCGTCCGGTTTGTGCAATGAGCAGTTCTTC. It specifies CAGSLYSSGLCNEQFF.

This chain links TRBV12-3 or TRBV12-4 with TRBJ2-5; D possibly corresponds to TRBD2 (5 bases). V lost 5 bases to trimming and J lost 5 bases, with 18 bases between them. The CDR3 is 15 residues long. CDR3 DNA sequence: TGTGCCAGCAGTCCACGGGGTATCCGGTTGGAGACCCAGTACTTC. Translated, it gives CASSPRGIRLETQYF.

This clonotype occurred many times. The V call is TRBV6-1, the J call TRBJ1-5; tentatively, D is TRBD1 (5 bases). V dropped 8 bases and J dropped 3 bases, with 8 bases sitting between them. Per the germline V gene, CDR1 is MNHNS and CDR2 is SASEGT. The CDR3 loop spans 12 amino acids. The CDR3 nucleotides are TGTGCCAGCCAGGGTACCAATCAGCCCCAGCATTTT. This sequence encodes CASQGTNQPQHF.

This clonotype was picked up many times. This chain uses TRBV6-1 with TRBJ1-1; D may be TRBD1 (6 bases). CDR1 is MNHNS and CDR2 is SASEGT in the germline V gene. This CDR3 has 14 residues. V lost 5 bases and J 10 bases, leaving 20 bases between the germline ends. This chain's CDR3 is CASSPFVGQRGAFF. CDR3 nucleotides: TGTGCCAGCAGTCCCTTTGTGGGACAAAGAGGAGCTTTCTTT.

The V gene is TRBV19, the J gene TRBJ1-3, with 10 positions matching TRBD1. Losses at the gene ends were 3 bases for V and 6 bases for J; bases not matched to a gene: 5. Germline CDR1 reads LNHDA; CDR2 reads SQIVND (reference sequence). The CDR3 has 15 amino acids. The CDR3 bases are TGTGCCAGTAGTATCTATGGGACAGGGGAAAACACCATATATTTT. As protein: CASSIYGTGENTIYF.

As to this clonotype: A clone one base away is much larger, so this may be a read error. The rearrangement uses TRBV5-1 and TRBJ1-1; 8 bases are a match to TRBD1. Trimming cost V 7 bases and J 1 base; bases outside gene matches: 6. The CDR3 sequence is 14 residues long. CDR1 and CDR2 (germline): SGHRS, YFSETQ. The CDR3 region is CASVLGQGNTEAFF. The DNA of the CDR3 is TGCGCCAGCGTCCTTGGACAGGGGAACACTGAAGCTTTCTTT.

The chain has TRBV5-8 and TRBJ1-3; D gene unclear. CDR3 length equals 15 residues. CDR1 is SGHTS, CDR2 YDEGEE, per germline. Deletions cut 0 bases from V and 3 bases from J, with 10 bases between. The CDR3 here is CASSLEGNLGNTIYF. In DNA form, the CDR3 reads TGTGCCAGCAGCTTGGAAGGCAACCTTGGAAACACCATATATTTT.

This clonotype appeared a few times. CDR3 DNA: TGCGCCAGCAGCCAAGTTGGGACTAGCGGGAGCGAGACCCAGTACTTC. Translating gives CASSQVGTSGSETQYF. The chain couples TRBV4-3 to TRBJ2-5; 14 nucleotides match TRBD2. The CDR3 totals 16 residues. Germline CDR1 is LGHNA and CDR2 is YSLEER. V was clipped by 1 base and J by 5 bases; unmatched bases: 3.

This clonotype occurred many times. This chain uses TRBV20-1 with TRBJ1-4; D is possibly TRBD1 (6 bases). V lost 2 bases and J lost 7, with 20 bases in between. The germline V gene encodes CDR1 DFQATT and CDR2 SNEGSKA (reference sequence). The CDR3 runs 16 residues. CDR3 region: CSARKIASDSPEKLFF. The CDR3 DNA follows: TGCAGTGCTAGAAAGATCGCCTCGGACAGTCCTGAAAAACTGTTTTTT.

This clonotype was observed at least ten times. J is TRBJ2-3 and V is TRBV28; D call uncertain. The CDR3 is 12 amino acids. The germline V and J ends were trimmed by 5 bases and 7 bases, with 10 bases remaining between them. The germline V gene has CDR1 MDHEN and CDR2 SYDVKM. The CDR3 nucleotides read TGTGCCAGCAGTCCGCTGACGAATACGCAGTATTTT. This encodes CASSPLTNTQYF. Drawing the rest from reference TRBV28 and TRBJ2-3, the complete variable domain is DVKVTQSSRYLVKRTGEKVFLECVQDMDHENMFWYRQDPGLGLRLIYFSYDVKMKEKGDIPEGYSVSREKKERFSLILESASTNQTSMYLCASSPLTNTQYFGPGTRLTVL.

This clonotype was seen repeatedly, ten times or more. The chain combines TRBV7-3 with TRBJ2-3; no definite D call. The CDR3 spans 14 residues. V dropped 0 bases and J dropped 4 bases, with 8 bases sitting between them. From germline, CDR1 is SGHTA and CDR2 FQGTGA. CDR3 protein: CASSLTHKADTQYF. The DNA of the CDR3 is TGTGCCAGCAGCTTAACCCATAAGGCAGATACGCAGTATTTT.

This chain links TRBV27 with TRBJ2-3; D could derive from TRBD1 or TRBD2 (5 bases each). The V and J ends lost 3 bases and 2 bases respectively, with 12 bases between them. The V gene's germline CDR1 is MNHEY and CDR2 SMNVEV (reference sequence). The CDR3 loop spans 15 amino acids. The CDR3: CASSLRGVDTDTQYF. CDR3 nucleotide sequence: TGTGCCAGCAGTTTGAGGGGAGTGGACACAGATACGCAGTATTTT.

This clonotype was seen many times. V gene TRBV6-1 combines with J gene TRBJ2-1; 7 positions match TRBD1. CDR1 and CDR2 (germline): MNHNS, SASEGT. The CDR3 sequence is 15 residues long. V was pared by 5 bases and J by 7 bases, with 11 bases of the junction left unmatched. The chain's CDR3 is CASSYGGQVSNEQFF. The CDR3 DNA sequence: TGTGCCAGCAGTTACGGCGGACAGGTATCTAATGAGCAGTTCTTC.

This chain uses TRBV5-8 with TRBJ2-6; the match to TRBD1 covers 12 bases. CDR3 size: 19 residues. The germline CDR1 and CDR2 sequences are SGHTS and YDEGEE. Unmatched junction bases numbered 7, after V lost 1 base and J lost 2 bases. Here the CDR3 DNA reads TGTGCCAGCAGCTTGCCGGGAGGGACAGGGGGCGCTGGGGCCAACGTCCTGACTTTC. This gives the protein CASSLPGGTGGAGANVLTF.

This clonotype was seen at least ten times. The CDR3: CASSQDSGRVNEQFF. Written as DNA, the CDR3 is TGCGCCAGCAGCCAAGATAGCGGGAGGGTGAATGAGCAGTTCTTC. The chain recombines TRBV4-3 with TRBJ2-1; TRBD2 agrees at 11 bases. The length of the CDR3 is 15 residues. Germline trimming cut 0 bases from V and 7 bases from J; bases unmatched to any gene: 2. Germline V lookup: CDR1 LGHNA, CDR2 YSLEER.